This T cell receptor (beta chain) is drawn from a study of blood T cell repertoires in COVID-19. Study-wide background: The samples span acute and convalescent COVID-19 from the United States, Italy and Spain. T cells, B-cell-depleted T cells, or PBMCs supplied cDNA or gDNA.

Original processing methods: It was from reference gene primer amplification that nucleated cell counts were estimated. Libraries were prepared by immunoSEQ multiplex PCR; TCRdb keeps only in-frame clonotypes and omits some of them. The V and J calls and the clone size are those of that table, but D and trimming were determined from the DNA. The data contain tens of thousands of clones, around 86% of them singletons. Trimming removed 5 bases from V and 6 bases from J; junction bases left unmatched: 5. Germline V gene lookup returns CDR1 LNHDA and CDR2 SQIVND (reference sequence). There are 13 residues in the CDR3.

The V gene is TRBV19, the J gene TRBJ1-2; the match to TRBD1 covers 8 bases. The clonotype originates from a middle-aged man with acute or convalescent COVID-19. Sequencing input: peripheral blood. Here the CDR3 reads CASSLTGDDGYTF. CDR3 DNA sequence: TGTGCCAGTAGTCTGACAGGGGACGATGGCTACACCTTC.